This T cell receptor (beta chain) was sequenced for a study of T cell responses to AZD1222 COVID-19 vaccine. Investigators merged groups given second doses at roughly 4 or roughly 12 weeks. With regard to this clone: The antigen remains undetermined.

Broader study findings: Possibly, clonal diversity was underestimated; donors were largely white British and included more females. Spike was spanned by vaccine-associated CD4 TCRs, with dominance at 160-218 and 743-854. Reportedly, nearly half the spike-specific TCRs target unmutated variant regions.

TCRdb's table, derived via immunoSEQ multiplex PCR, lists solely in-frame clones and lacks some. The sample records about 88,000 clones, 90% being singletons. V was clipped by 4 bases and J by 6 bases, with 18 bases between them. This CDR3 has 15 residues. Germline V gene data show CDR1 as SGHRS and CDR2 as YFSETQ. The chain links TRBV5-1 to TRBJ2-3; possibly TRBD2 for D (6 bases). The sample here was peripheral blood, taken 28 days after the second AZD1222 dose. This clonotype was sampled from an adult who received the AZD1222 COVID-19 vaccine. CDR3 loop: CASSPGLLNADTQYF. CDR3 nucleotide sequence: TGCGCCAGCAGCCCGGGACTTCTTAACGCCGATACGCAGTATTTT.